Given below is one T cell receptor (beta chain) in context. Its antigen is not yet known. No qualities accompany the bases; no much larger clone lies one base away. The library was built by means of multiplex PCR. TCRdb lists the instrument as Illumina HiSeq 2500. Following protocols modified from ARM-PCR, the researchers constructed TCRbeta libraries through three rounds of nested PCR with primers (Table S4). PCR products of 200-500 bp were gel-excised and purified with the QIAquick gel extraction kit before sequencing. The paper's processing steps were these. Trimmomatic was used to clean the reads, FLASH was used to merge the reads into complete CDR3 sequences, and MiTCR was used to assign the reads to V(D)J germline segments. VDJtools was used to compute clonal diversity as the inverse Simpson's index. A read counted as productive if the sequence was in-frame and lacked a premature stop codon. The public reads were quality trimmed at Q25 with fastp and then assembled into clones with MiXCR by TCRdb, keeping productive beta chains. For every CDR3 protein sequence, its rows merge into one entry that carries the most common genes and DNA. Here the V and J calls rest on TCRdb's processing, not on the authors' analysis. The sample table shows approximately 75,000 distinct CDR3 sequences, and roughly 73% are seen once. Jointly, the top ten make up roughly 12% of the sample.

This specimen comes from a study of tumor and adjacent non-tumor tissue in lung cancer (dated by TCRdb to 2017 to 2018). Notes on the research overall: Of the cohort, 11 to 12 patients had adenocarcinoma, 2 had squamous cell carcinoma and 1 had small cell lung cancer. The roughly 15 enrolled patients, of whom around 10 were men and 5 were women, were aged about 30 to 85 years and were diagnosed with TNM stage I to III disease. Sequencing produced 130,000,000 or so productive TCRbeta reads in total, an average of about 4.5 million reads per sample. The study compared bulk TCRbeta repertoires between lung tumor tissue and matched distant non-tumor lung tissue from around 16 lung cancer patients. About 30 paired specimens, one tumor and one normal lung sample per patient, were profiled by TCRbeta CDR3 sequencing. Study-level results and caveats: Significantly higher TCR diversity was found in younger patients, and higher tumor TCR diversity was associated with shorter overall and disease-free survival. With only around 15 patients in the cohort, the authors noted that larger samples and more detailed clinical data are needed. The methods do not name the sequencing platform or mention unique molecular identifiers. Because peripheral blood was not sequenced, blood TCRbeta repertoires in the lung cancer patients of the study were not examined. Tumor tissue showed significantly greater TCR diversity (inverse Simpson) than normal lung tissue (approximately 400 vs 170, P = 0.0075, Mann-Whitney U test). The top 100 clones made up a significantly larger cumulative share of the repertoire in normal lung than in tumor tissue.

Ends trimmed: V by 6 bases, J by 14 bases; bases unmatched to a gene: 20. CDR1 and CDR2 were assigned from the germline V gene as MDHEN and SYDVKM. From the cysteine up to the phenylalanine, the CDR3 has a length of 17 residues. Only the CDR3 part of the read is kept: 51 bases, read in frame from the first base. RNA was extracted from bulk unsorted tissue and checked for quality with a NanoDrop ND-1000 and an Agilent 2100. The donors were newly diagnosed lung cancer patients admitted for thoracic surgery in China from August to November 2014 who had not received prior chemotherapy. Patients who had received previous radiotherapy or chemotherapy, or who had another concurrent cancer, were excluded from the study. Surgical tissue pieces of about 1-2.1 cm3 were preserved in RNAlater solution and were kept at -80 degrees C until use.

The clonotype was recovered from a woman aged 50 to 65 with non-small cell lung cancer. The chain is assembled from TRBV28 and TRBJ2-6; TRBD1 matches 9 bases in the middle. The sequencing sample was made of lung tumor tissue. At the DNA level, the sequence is TGTGCCAGCAGCAGGGGACAGGGCCTCTCTGGGGCCGACCTCCTGACTTTC. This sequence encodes CASSRGQGLSGADLLTF.